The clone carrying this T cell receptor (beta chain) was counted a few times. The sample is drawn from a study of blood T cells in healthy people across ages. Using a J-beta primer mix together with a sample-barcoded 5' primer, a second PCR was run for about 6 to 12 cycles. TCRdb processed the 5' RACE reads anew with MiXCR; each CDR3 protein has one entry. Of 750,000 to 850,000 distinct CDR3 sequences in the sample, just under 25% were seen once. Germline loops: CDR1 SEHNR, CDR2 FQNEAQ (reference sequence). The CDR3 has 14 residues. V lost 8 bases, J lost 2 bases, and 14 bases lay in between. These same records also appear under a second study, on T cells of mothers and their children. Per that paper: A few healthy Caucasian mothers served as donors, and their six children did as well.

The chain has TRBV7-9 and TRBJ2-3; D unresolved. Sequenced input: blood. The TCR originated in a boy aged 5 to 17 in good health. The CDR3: CASDNQFLTDTQYF. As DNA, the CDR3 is TGTGCCAGCGACAATCAGTTCCTCACAGATACGCAGTATTTT.